Listed here is a single T cell receptor (beta chain). Its antigen is undetermined. Sequencing of the DNA from cultured CD4+ T cells was carried out with the Oncomine TCR Beta short-read assay. Using its own MiXCR run on the PCR reads, TCRdb lists one record per CDR3 protein. The sample carries about 5,600 distinct CDR3 sequences, about two fifths recorded once. This sample is drawn from a study of vaccination and CD4 T cells after COVID-19. Treatment given: approximately 9-day PBMC culture with coronavirus spike peptide pools or control peptides (ViraFEST assay). Those CD4+ T cells from the unexposed donor predate the COVID-19 pandemic (2011-2018). From germline, CDR1 is MNHNS and CDR2 SASEGT. Trimming cost V 5 bases and J 7 bases; bases outside gene matches: 10. CDR3 length equals 15 residues.

The sequence derives from a human donor in good health. The J gene is TRBJ2-1, the V gene TRBV6-1, with TRBD2 matching 8 bases. Sequencing was carried out using CD4+ T cells from blood, cultured in vitro. Written as DNA, the CDR3 is TGTGCCAGCAGTAACCGGGGGGGGATTGATAATGAGCAGTTCTTC. Protein: CASSNRGGIDNEQFF.